This T cell receptor (beta chain) was recovered during a study of metastatic and nonmetastatic thyroid tumors. Overall study context: The study looked at repertoires side by side in blood and in tumor or nodule tissue from malignant and benign thyroid patients.

There are a few counts of this clone. Its specificity is unknown. This CDR3 is built from 14 residues. Germline-derived CDR1 and CDR2 are MNHNS and SASEGT. Trimming left V 6 bases short and J 0 bases short, with 9 bases between. Patients were all untreated before their thyroid surgery. Study-wide findings and caveats: In blood and tumor, TCR beta diversity was reportedly significantly higher in malignant thyroid tumors than in benign nodules.

As originally analysed: A classifier of distant metastasis in papillary thyroid cancer was built from CDR3 differences (across clinicopathological groups). With MiXCR, TCRdb called clones anew from the PCR reads. The V and J calls follow TCRdb's processing rather than the paper's. The sample lists about 15,000 clones, roughly a third occurring once. The chain uses TRBV6-1 and TRBJ1-3, with TRBD1 as a possible D gene (5 bases). Sequenced material: tumor tissue. This TCR was recovered from a female donor with papillary thyroid cancer or a benign thyroid nodule (not recorded which). Some clones in this sample may be carry-over from other donors' samples. The CDR3 DNA sequence: TGTGCCAGCAGAGCACAGGTCTCTGGAAACACCATATATTTT. Protein: CASRAQVSGNTIYF.